This TCR beta chain is from a study of PD-L1 blockade in urothelial cancer. Looking at the study overall: At 3 weeks (second dose) and 6 weeks after starting treatment, blood was analyzed.

Each PCR reaction had synthetic TCR analog templates spiked into it. Profiled with immunoSEQ multiplex PCR; TCRdb holds only in-frame clones, not every one. The sample consists of around 40,000 clones, about 89% of them appearing once. Worth noting for this clone: The target antigen is unknown.

Germline CDR1 is SGHTA and CDR2 is FQGNSA. The CDR3 covers 16 residues. Trimming took 3 bases from V and 1 from J; bases not matched to a gene: 7. Study conclusions and caveats: Better survival was predicted when blood TCR clonality before treatment fell below the median.

This sequence originates from a man in his sixties with urothelial cancer. The chain combines TRBV7-2 with TRBJ1-2, with 8 bases lining up with TRBD1. Sequencing was performed on PBMCs, taken around atezolizumab (anti-PD-L1) treatment. In nucleotides, the CDR3 is TGTGCCAGCAGCTTCGTTGGGACAGGAATTAACTATGGCTACACCTTC. Translating gives CASSFVGTGINYGYTF.